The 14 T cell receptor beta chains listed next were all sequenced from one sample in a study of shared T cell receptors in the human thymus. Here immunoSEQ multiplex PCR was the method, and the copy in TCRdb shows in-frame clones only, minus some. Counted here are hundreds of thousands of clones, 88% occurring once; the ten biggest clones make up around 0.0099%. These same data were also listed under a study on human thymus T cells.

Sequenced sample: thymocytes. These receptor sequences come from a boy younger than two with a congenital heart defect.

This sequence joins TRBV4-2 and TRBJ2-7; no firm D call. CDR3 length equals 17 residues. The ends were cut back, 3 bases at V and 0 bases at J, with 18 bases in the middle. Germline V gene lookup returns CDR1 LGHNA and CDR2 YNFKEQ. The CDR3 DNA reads TGTGCCAGCAGCCAGGCCTCGGGTGTGCGGAGCTCCTACGAGCAGTACTTC. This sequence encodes CASSQASGVRSSYEQYF.

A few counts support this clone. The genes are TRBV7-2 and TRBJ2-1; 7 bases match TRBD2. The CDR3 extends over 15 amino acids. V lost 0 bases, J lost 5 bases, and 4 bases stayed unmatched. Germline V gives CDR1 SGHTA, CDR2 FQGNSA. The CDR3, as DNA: TGTGCCAGCAGCTTAGCGGGAGGGCCGGACAATGAGCAGTTCTTC. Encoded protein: CASSLAGGPDNEQFF. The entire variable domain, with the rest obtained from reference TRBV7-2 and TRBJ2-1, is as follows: GAGVSQSPSNKVTEKGKDVELRCDPISGHTALYWYRQSLGQGLEFLIYFQGNSAPDKSGLPSDRFSAERTGGSVSTLTIQRTQQEDSAVYLCASSLAGGPDNEQFFGPGTRLTVL.

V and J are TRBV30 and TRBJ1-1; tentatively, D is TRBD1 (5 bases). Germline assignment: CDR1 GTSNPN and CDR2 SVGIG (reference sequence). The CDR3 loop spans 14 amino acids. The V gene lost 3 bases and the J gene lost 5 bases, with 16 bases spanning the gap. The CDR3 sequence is CAWRQGTQVTEAFF. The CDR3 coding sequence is TGTGCCTGGAGGCAGGGTACCCAGGTGACTGAAGCTTTCTTT. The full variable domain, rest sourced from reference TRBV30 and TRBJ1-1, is SQTIHQWPATLVQPVGSPLSLECTVEGTSNPNLYWYRQAAGRGLQLLFYSVGIGQISSEVPQNLSASRPQDRQFILSSKKLLLSDSGFYLCAWRQGTQVTEAFFGQGTRLTVV.

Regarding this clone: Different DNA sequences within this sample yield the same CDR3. CDR3 amino acids: CASSPGGEQYF. The CDR3 DNA is TGTGCCAGCTCACCCGGGGGCGAGCAGTACTTC. The gene calls are TRBV18 and TRBJ2-7; possibly TRBD2 for D (6 bases). This CDR3 comprises 11 residues. V lost 3 bases and J 6 bases, leaving 6 bases between the germline ends. Per the germline V gene, CDR1 is KGHSH and CDR2 is LQKENI.

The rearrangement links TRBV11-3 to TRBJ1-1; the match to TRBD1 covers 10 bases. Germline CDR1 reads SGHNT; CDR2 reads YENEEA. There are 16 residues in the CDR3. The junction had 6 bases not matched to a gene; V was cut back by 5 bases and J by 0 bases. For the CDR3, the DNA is TGTGCCAGCAGCCTCGGACAGGGGGAGATGAACACTGAAGCTTTCTTT. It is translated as CASSLGQGEMNTEAFF.

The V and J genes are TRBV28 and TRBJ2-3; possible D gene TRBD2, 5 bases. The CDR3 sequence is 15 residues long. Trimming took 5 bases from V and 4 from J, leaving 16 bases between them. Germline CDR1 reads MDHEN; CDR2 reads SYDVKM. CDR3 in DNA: TGTGCCAGCAGTCTCCGGGCGGGTCACCCAGATACGCAGTATTTT. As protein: CASSLRAGHPDTQYF.

CDR3 sequence: CASSEGSSGSIYEQYF. CDR3 bases: TGCGCCAGCAGTGAAGGGAGTAGCGGGAGTATTTACGAGCAGTACTTC. The chain has TRBV10-1 and TRBJ2-7, with 9 bases fitting TRBD2. The CDR3 is 16 amino acids. V gave up 3 bases and J gave up 4 bases; unmatched junction bases: 10. The germline CDR1 and CDR2 sequences are WNHNN and SYGVQD (reference sequence).

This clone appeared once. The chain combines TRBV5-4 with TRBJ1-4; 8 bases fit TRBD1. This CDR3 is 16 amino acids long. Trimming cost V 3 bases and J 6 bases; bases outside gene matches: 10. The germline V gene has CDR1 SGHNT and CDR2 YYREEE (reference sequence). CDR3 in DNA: TGTGCCAGCAGCTGTTTGCCGGGACAGGAGGATGAAAAACTGTTTTTT. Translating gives CASSCLPGQEDEKLFF.

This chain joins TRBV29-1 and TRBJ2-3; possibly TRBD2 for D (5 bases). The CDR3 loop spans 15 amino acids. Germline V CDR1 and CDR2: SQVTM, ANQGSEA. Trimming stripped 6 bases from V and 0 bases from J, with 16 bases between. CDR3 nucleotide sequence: TGCAGCGTCCTGGGAGCCGTATTTAGCACAGATACGCAGTATTTT. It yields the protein CSVLGAVFSTDTQYF.

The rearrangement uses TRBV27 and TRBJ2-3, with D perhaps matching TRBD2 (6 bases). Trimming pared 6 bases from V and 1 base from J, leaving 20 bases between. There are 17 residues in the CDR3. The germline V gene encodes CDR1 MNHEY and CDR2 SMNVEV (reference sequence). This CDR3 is CASSSIVGSGRTDTQYF. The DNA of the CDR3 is TGTGCCAGCAGCTCCATTGTGGGTAGCGGACGCACAGATACGCAGTATTTT.

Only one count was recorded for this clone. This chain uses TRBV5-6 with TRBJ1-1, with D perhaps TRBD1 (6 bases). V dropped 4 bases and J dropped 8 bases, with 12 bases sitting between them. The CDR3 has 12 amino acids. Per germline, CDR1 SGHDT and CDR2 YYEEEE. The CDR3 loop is CASSRDTLEAFF. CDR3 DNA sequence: TGTGCCAGCAGCCGGGACACCCTCGAAGCTTTCTTT.

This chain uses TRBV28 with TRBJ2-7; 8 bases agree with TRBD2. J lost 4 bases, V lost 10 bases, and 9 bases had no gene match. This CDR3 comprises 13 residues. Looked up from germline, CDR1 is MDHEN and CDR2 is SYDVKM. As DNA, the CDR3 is TGTGCCACCTTCTCGGGGGGGCGTTACGAGCAGTACTTC. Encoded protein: CATFSGGRYEQYF.

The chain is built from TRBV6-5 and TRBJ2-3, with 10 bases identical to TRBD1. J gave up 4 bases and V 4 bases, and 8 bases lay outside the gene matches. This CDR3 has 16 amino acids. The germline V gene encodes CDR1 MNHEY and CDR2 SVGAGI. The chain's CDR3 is CASSSRTGTGADTQYF. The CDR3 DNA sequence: TGTGCCAGCAGTTCCCGTACCGGGACAGGGGCAGATACGCAGTATTTT.

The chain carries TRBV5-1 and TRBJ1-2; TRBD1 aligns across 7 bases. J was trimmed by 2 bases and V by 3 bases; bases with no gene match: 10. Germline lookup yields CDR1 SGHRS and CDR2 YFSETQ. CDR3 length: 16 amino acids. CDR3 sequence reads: CASSSFGQELNYGYTF. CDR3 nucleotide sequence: TGCGCCAGCAGCTCCTTTGGACAGGAATTAAACTATGGCTACACCTTC.